A selection of T cell receptor beta chains follows, all from one sample in a study of cytomegalovirus exposure and HLA in healthy donors. The table came from immunoSEQ multiplex PCR; TCRdb's copy has only in-frame clones and leaves some out. The table lists some 150,000 clones, roughly 80% of them singletons, with over 3% in the top ten. Specimen: PBMCs. Every receptor here comes from a female donor in good health and CMV-seronegative. Both conserved end residues are part of each CDR3.

V gene | CDR3 protein
TRBV5-5 | CASSMTSGNSYEQYF
TRBV27 | CASSFTGGITEAFF
TRBV15 | CATSRDAGSPLHF
TRBV4-3 | CASSRGQGYEQYF
TRBV6-1 | CASKWQGASYEQYF
TRBV29-1 | CSVEGLDRDYGYTF
TRBV30 | CAVSERRDTEAFF
TRBV30 | CAWKGDYSNQPQHF
TRBV29-1 | CSAADTTQPQHF
TRBV29-1 | CSVIRGGRSYEQYF
TRBV30 | CAWTTFDSSEQYF
TRBV7-9 | CASSPPGGEVNTEAFF
TRBV7-9 | CASSLVAGADEKLFF
TRBV7-9 | CAGSGVSAEAFF
TRBV9 | CASSELALSYEQYF
TRBV5-6 | CASSLAAYEQYF
TRBV5-5 | CASSLAAGPYEAFF
TRBV2 | CASSARTGDSPLHF
TRBV27 | CASRRSRHEKLFF
TRBV14 | CASSHLAGGSYNEQFF
TRBV6-5 | CASSLQETQYF
TRBV6-6 | CASSYSRNYEPQHF
TRBV15 | CATSRQRGYTGELFF
TRBV11-2 | CASSFLGGQGNTIYF
TRBV6-6 | CASRPGVESEKLFF
TRBV19 | CASSIAGMNYGYTF
TRBV4-3 | CASSLYRFGQPISPLHF
TRBV19 | CASSRTTDTEAFF
TRBV7-2 | CASSLGDSRPHF
TRBV4-3 | CASSQAGQHANTEAFF
TRBV2 | CASNRLAGGQEQYF
TRBV7-9 | CSSSIGQGASGQPQHF
TRBV14 | CASSRDRIQETQYF
TRBV18 | CASSPDLVTGGNWGYTF
TRBV5-1 | CASSLGTSGNTGELFF
TRBV5-1 | CASSFSGGADSPLHF
TRBV28 | CASSFRDRGFGEQFF
TRBV4-1 | CASSLDAGTRDNEQFF
TRBV29-1 | CSVPGQGNTGELFF
TRBV6-9 | CASSQRQGTAETQYF
TRBV28 | CASSSPGRGAQHF